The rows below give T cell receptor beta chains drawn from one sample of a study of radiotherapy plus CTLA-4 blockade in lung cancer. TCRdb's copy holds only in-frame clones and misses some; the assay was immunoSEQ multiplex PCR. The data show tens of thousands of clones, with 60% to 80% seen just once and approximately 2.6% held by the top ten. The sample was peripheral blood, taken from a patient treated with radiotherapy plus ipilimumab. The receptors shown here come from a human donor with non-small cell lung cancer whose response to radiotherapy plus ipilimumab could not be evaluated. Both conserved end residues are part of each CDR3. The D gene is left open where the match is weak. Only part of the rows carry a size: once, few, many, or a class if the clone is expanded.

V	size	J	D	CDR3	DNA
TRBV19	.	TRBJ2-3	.	CASSLSDTQYF	TGTGCCAGTAGTCTTTCAGATACGCAGTATTTT
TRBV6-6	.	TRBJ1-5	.	CASSYGGSGQPQHF	TGTGCCAGCAGTTACGGTGGGAGTGGCCAGCCCCAGCATTTT
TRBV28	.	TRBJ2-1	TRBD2	CASFTSGRSSYNEQFF	TGTGCCAGCTTCACAAGCGGGAGGAGCTCCTACAATGAGCAGTTCTTC
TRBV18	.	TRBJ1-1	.	CASSPTGGTEAFF	TGTGCCAGCTCACCTACCGGGGGGACTGAAGCTTTCTTT
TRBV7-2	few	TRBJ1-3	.	CASSSQVSGNTIYF	TGTGCCAGCAGCTCGCAGGTCTCTGGAAACACCATATATTTT
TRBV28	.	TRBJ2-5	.	CASSLGQPPEQYF	TGTGCCAGCAGTTTAGGGCAACCACCTGAGCAGTACTTC
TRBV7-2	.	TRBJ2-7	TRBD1	CASSRQGLYEQYF	TGTGCCAGCAGCCGACAGGGTCTCTACGAGCAGTACTTC
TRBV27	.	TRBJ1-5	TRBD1	CASSLDRASNQPQHF	TGTGCCAGCAGTCTCGACAGGGCGAGCAATCAGCCCCAGCATTTT
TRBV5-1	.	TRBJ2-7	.	CASSGQGSSYEQYF	TGCGCCAGCAGCGGTCAGGGGAGCTCCTACGAGCAGTACTTC
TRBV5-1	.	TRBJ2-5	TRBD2	CASSPGGSAGETQYF	TGCGCCAGCAGCCCGGGAGGATCGGCCGGGGAGACCCAGTACTTC
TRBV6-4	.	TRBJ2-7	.	CASSGARQVALCSNEQYF	TGTGCCAGCAGTGGGGCCCGACAGGTTGCCCTCTGTTCTAACGAGCAGTACTTC
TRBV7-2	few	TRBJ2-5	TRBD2	CASSLAWLAGGETQYF	TGTGCCAGCAGCTTAGCGTGGCTAGCGGGGGGAGAGACCCAGTACTTC
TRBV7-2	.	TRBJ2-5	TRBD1	CASSQGGGFRSETQYF	TGTGCCAGCAGCCAAGGGGGCGGTTTTCGGTCAGAGACCCAGTACTTC
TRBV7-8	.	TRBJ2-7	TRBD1	CASRLDRGNYEQYF	TGTGCCAGCAGACTCGACAGGGGCAACTACGAGCAGTACTTC
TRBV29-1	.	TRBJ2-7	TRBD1	CSVYRGTHEQYF	TGCAGCGTCTACAGGGGCACCCACGAGCAGTACTTC
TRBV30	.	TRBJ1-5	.	CAWSVGGSNQPQHF	TGTGCCTGGAGTGTGGGGGGAAGCAATCAGCCCCAGCATTTT
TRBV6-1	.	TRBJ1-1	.	CASRADRYTEAFF	TGTGCCAGCAGAGCGGACAGATACACTGAAGCTTTCTTT
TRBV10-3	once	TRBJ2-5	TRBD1	CAISEPTGPGETQYF	TGTGCCATCAGTGAACCGACAGGGCCAGGGGAGACCCAGTACTTC
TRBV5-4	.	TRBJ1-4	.	CASSLAGGEKLFF	TGTGCCAGCAGCTTGGCCGGGGGTGAAAAACTGTTTTTT
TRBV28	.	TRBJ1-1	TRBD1	CASSLSPGQGWTEAFF	TGTGCCAGCAGTTTATCGCCCGGACAGGGGTGGACTGAAGCTTTCTTT
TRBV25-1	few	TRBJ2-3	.	CASSDPGLAQYF	TGTGCCAGCAGTGACCCCGGGTTGGCTCAGTATTTT
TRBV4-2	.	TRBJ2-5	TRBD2	CASSQLAGGGGETQYF	TGTGCCAGCAGCCAGTTAGCGGGGGGAGGAGGAGAGACCCAGTACTTC
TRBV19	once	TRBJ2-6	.	CASSTGMTKSQSRANVLTF	TGTGCCAGTAGTACAGGTATGACAAAATCACAAAGTCGGGCCAACGTCCTGACTTTC
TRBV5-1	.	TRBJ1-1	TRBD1	CASSPAGGREAFF	TGCGCCAGCAGCCCGGCAGGGGGGCGGGAAGCTTTCTTT
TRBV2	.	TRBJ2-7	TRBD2	CASSLKAGGLSSYEQYF	TGTGCCAGCAGTTTAAAAGCGGGGGGGCTCAGCTCCTACGAGCAGTACTTC
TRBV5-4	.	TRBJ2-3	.	CASSLARTNTDTQYF	TGTGCCAGCAGCTTGGCACGGACAAACACAGATACGCAGTATTTT
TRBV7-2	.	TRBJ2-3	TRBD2	CASRRAGGTDTQYF	TGTGCCAGCAGGCGAGCGGGGGGCACAGATACGCAGTATTTT
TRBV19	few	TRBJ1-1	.	CASSIGSEAFF	TGTGCCAGTAGTATTGGGAGTGAAGCTTTCTTT
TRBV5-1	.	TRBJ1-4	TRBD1	CASSIGQEEEKLFF	TGCGCCAGCAGCATCGGACAGGAAGAAGAAAAACTGTTTTTT
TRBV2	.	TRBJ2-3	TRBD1	CASKGQGEDTQYF	TGTGCCAGCAAAGGACAGGGGGAAGATACGCAGTATTTT
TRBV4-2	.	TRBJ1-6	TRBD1	CASRRAGTGNWPLHF	TGTGCCAGCAGACGGGCCGGGACAGGGAATTGGCCCCTCCACTTT
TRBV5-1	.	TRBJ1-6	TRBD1	CASSFQGAGNSPLHF	TGCGCCAGCAGCTTTCAGGGGGCAGGGAATTCACCCCTCCACTTT